This T cell receptor (beta chain) came from a study of T cell repertoires in cytomegalovirus infection. Study summary: It was the public TCR beta signatures that indicated both CMV infection and matching HLA type. Study-level results: Using cumulative public TCR beta family frequency, the authors identified those who carried CMV together with the relevant HLA. What dominated the ex vivo response were HLA-C-restricted CMV-specific TCR beta clonotypes.

MiXCR, applied by TCRdb to the reads, yields one record per CDR3 protein. The repertoire holds about 140,000 distinct CDR3 sequences, about 6.1% seen once, with over 15% in the top ten. This clonotype was recorded at least ten times. Its target is not known. This CDR3 has 16 amino acids. The V segment lost 2 bases and the J segment 5 bases; nucleotides outside the gene matches: 11. Looked up from germline, CDR1 is SGHTA and CDR2 is FQGNSA. Sequenced sample: PBMCs. The TCR was taken from a human donor in good health (CMV status not recorded). Some clones in this sample may be carry-over from other donors' samples. This sequence joins TRBV7-2 and TRBJ1-1; 7 nucleotides agree with TRBD1. CDR3 sequence reads: CASSLPSTGRFTEAFF. The CDR3 nucleotides are TGTGCCAGCAGCTTACCCTCGACAGGGAGGTTTACTGAAGCTTTCTTT.